This T cell receptor beta chain appears in the sequencing data of a study of T cells in Graves' hyperthyroidism and ophthalmopathy. RNA transcripts served as the template for amplifying TCR beta CDR3 regions. TCR CDR3 underwent first-round RT-PCR with the HTBI primer set. Via MiXCR, TCRdb re-called the multiplex PCR reads, giving one row per CDR3 protein. This table has 380,000 or so distinct CDR3 sequences, approximately 13% appearing once. The CDR3 consists of 12 residues. The germline CDR1 and CDR2 sequences are MNHNS and SASEGT. Trimming left V 7 bases short and J 5 bases short, with 8 bases between. As for this clonotype: The antigen is not known.

Study findings and constraints: The model anticipated ophthalmopathy a median about six months pre-onset.

The TCR originated in a man aged 25 to 45 with Graves' hyperthyroidism that later progressed to Graves' ophthalmopathy. The chain links TRBV6-1 to TRBJ2-2; D is perhaps TRBD1 (5 bases). The sample comprised blood. The chain's CDR3 is CASTRGTGELFF. The DNA for the CDR3 is TGTGCCAGCACTAGGGGTACCGGGGAGCTGTTTTTT.